This T cell receptor beta chain appears in the sequencing data of a study of shared clonotypes between healthy human individuals. The study's findings and limits: Since donors were few, the genetic and exposure-history diversity represented was limited.

With regard to this clone: Its antigen is unidentified. Within the sample, other DNA sequences also encode this same CDR3.

For each subset, genomic DNA was distributed in equal portions over several immunoSEQ plates. Clones were read by immunoSEQ multiplex PCR, and TCRdb kept only the in-frame ones, dropping some. This table has approximately 2,000,000 clones, around 93% appearing once. V lost 1 base and J 1 base, leaving 7 bases between the germline ends. Germline CDR1 reads SGHNT; CDR2 reads YENEEA. The CDR3 is 14 amino acids. The chain carries TRBV11-3 and TRBJ1-1, with a tentative D call TRBD1 (5 bases). This clonotype was sampled from a man between 18 and 35 years old in good health. Some clones in this sample may be carry-over from other donors' samples. The sequencing sample was made of naive CD4+ T cells from PBMCs. This sample's subset: CD45RA+ positively selected. CDR3 region: CASSLGTGNTEAFF. The DNA of the CDR3 is TGTGCCAGCAGCTTAGGTACAGGGAACACTGAAGCTTTCTTT.